These 11 T cell receptor beta chains were sequenced from one sample in a study of monozygotic twins with inflammatory bowel disease. TCRdb re-called the 5' RACE reads and catalogs CDR3 proteins one per entry, DNA excluded. The sample features around 410,000 distinct CDR3 sequences, with around 2.4% in its top ten. Sequenced sample: blood. The receptors were gathered from a human donor with ulcerative colitis or Crohn's disease, or a healthy co-twin of an affected twin (not recorded which).

The V call is TRBV7-2, the J call TRBJ2-3. This CDR3 has 16 amino acids. Germline CDR1 reads SGHTA; CDR2 reads FQGNSA. The CDR3 reads CASSLFLGASTDTQYF.

CDR3 region: CASSWGTGANQPQHF. The chain employs TRBV5-1 and TRBJ1-5; no DNA is available, so the TRBD1 call from TCRdb remains unchecked. Germline assignment: CDR1 SGHRS and CDR2 YFSETQ. This CDR3 contains 15 residues.

J is TRBJ2-7 and V is TRBV14; TCRdb returns TRBD1, unconfirmable since there is no DNA. This CDR3 has 15 amino acids. The germline V gene encodes CDR1 SGHDN and CDR2 FVKESK. This CDR3 reads CASSQKGLGTREQYF.

The chain joins TRBV7-9 to TRBJ2-2; TCRdb's D call, TRBD1, is unchecked because there is no DNA. The CDR3 length is 14 residues. CDR1 and CDR2 (germline): SEHNR, FQNEAQ (reference sequence). The CDR3: CASSFGGGTGELFF. The full variable domain, completed using reference TRBV7-9 and TRBJ2-2, is DTGVSQNPRHKITKRGQNVTFRCDPISEHNRLYWYRQTLGQGPEFLTYFQNEAQLEKSRLLSDRFSAERPKGSFSTLEIQRTEQGDSAMYLCASSFGGGTGELFFGEGSRLTVL.

The chain uses TRBV2 and TRBJ1-5; absent DNA, TCRdb's TRBD1 call cannot be checked. The CDR3 totals 14 residues. The V gene's germline CDR1 is SNHLY and CDR2 FYNNEI. CDR3 amino acids: CASSATGGHQPQHF.

This chain links TRBV5-1 with TRBJ2-7; TCRdb's D call of TRBD1 is untestable without DNA. Looked up from germline, CDR1 is SGHRS and CDR2 is YFSETQ. The CDR3 runs 14 residues. CDR3 sequence: CASSLSGGWYEQYF.

The chain uses TRBV27 and TRBJ2-5. This CDR3 contains 14 residues. Germline V gene lookup returns CDR1 MNHEY and CDR2 SMNVEV (reference sequence). The CDR3: CASSFRFSWETQYF.

This sequence joins TRBV29-1 and TRBJ2-7; the D call from TCRdb, TRBD1, cannot be confirmed without DNA. This CDR3 has 12 residues. Germline CDR1 and CDR2: SQVTM and ANQGSEA. CDR3 in amino acids: CSVVRTQGEQYF.

This chain uses TRBV12-3 or TRBV12-4 with TRBJ2-6; TCRdb's D call, TRBD1, is unchecked because there is no DNA. This CDR3 region has 14 residues. The CDR3 sequence is CASTEGAGANVLTF.

The chain carries TRBV6-1 and TRBJ1-2. CDR1 is MNHNS, CDR2 SASEGT, per germline. The CDR3 is made up of 15 amino acids. CDR3 sequence reads: CASSTHPEGTYGYTF.

V and J are TRBV6-2 or TRBV6-3 and TRBJ2-1; TCRdb indicates TRBD1, and absent DNA this call remains unverified. The germline CDR1 and CDR2 sequences are MNHEY and SVGEGT. This CDR3 has 15 amino acids. CDR3 region: CASNHPGQGYNEQFF.